The source of this T cell receptor (beta chain) is a study of blood T cell repertoires in COVID-19. Study details: Samples came from the United States, Italy and Spain, spanning acute and convalescent COVID-19. T cells, B-cell-depleted T cells, or PBMCs provided the cDNA or gDNA that served as material.

Per the authors' pipeline: How many nucleated cells were present was estimated from reference gene primer amplification. The method was immunoSEQ multiplex PCR; TCRdb's version includes in-frame clones alone and lacks a portion of them. The DNA was the basis for D and trimming; V, J and clone size are from that table. The sample has tens of thousands of clones; 85% to 90% are singletons. Sequenced: peripheral blood. This TCR came from a man between 60 and 70 years old with active or convalescent COVID-19.

The CDR3 is CASSQDSLSGSSTDTQYF. In DNA form, the CDR3 reads TGCGCCAGCAGCCAAGATAGCCTTAGCGGCTCTAGCACAGATACGCAGTATTTT. The rearrangement uses TRBV4-3 and TRBJ2-3, with a tentative D call TRBD2 (6 bases). Trimming left V 0 bases short and J 0 bases short, with 16 bases between. Germline CDR1 reads LGHNA; CDR2 reads YSLEER. CDR3 size: 18 residues.